The 12 T cell receptor beta chains below come from one sample, sequenced in a study of T cells in Graves' hyperthyroidism and ophthalmopathy. RNA transcripts gave rise to amplified TCR beta CDR3 regions. During a first-round RT-PCR of the TCR CDR3, the HTBI primer set was used. TCRdb re-analysed the multiplex PCR reads in MiXCR, keeping a single row per CDR3 protein. The profile shows about 690,000 distinct CDR3 sequences, 17% of them singletons. Sequences were obtained from blood. The receptors stem from a man aged 50 to 60 with Graves' hyperthyroidism.

This rearrangement joins TRBV4-2 to TRBJ1-5; D is possibly TRBD1 (5 bases). The CDR3 contains 17 residues. The germline CDR1 and CDR2 sequences are LGHNA and YNFKEQ. V dropped 0 bases and J dropped 2 bases, with 14 bases sitting between them. The CDR3 spells CASSQDPSGLGNQPQHF. The CDR3 DNA sequence: TGTGCCAGCAGCCAAGATCCGTCAGGGTTGGGCAATCAGCCCCAGCATTTT.

This clonotype was seen ten or more times. The chain uses TRBV12-3 or TRBV12-4 and TRBJ2-5; D may be TRBD1 (6 bases). Trimming cost V 6 bases and J 2 bases, with 16 bases left between them. The length of the CDR3 is 15 residues. CDR3 in amino acids: CASSGSTGRQETQYF. The CDR3 DNA reads TGTGCCAGCAGCGGATCCACAGGGCGGCAAGAGACCCAGTACTTC.

Ten or more counts support this clonotype. CDR3 nucleotide sequence: TGTGCCAGCAGTGAAAATGTGCCAGGGCATCAGCCCCAGCATTTT. It translates to CASSENVPGHQPQHF. The rearrangement joins TRBV2 to TRBJ1-5; a possible D gene is TRBD1 (5 bases). The CDR3 spans 15 residues. Germline lookup yields CDR1 SNHLY and CDR2 FYNNEI. V lost 2 bases, J lost 5 bases, and 13 bases lay in between.

V usage is TRBV7-3 and J usage is TRBJ2-5; TRBD2 agrees at 12 bases. V lost 10 bases to trimming and J lost 13 bases; unmatched junction nucleotides: 16. CDR3 size: 14 residues. From germline, CDR1 is SGHTA and CDR2 FQGTGA. The CDR3 loop reads CAIWTGTSGCAAYF. CDR3 DNA: TGTGCCATCTGGACCGGGACTAGCGGGTGTGCGGCGTACTTC.

This clonotype was counted ten times or more. The V gene is TRBV28, the J gene TRBJ2-7; 7 bases line up with TRBD2. The germline gives CDR1 MDHEN, CDR2 SYDVKM. There are 14 residues in the CDR3. The ends lost 5 bases at V and 3 bases at J; junction bases unmatched: 7. The CDR3 loop is CASSQWGGGYEQYF. The CDR3 DNA is TGTGCCAGCAGTCAATGGGGGGGTGGCTACGAGCAGTACTTC.

The chain employs TRBV9 and TRBJ1-2; D not certain. CDR1 is SGDLS and CDR2 is YYNGEE in the germline V gene. The ends were cut back, 4 bases at V and 8 bases at J, with 18 bases in the middle. CDR3 size: 14 residues. CDR3 amino acids: CASSPRDQSWGYTF. The CDR3, as DNA: TGTGCCAGCAGCCCGAGGGATCAAAGTTGGGGCTACACCTTC.

This clonotype showed up just a few times. The chain is built from TRBV7-9 and TRBJ2-3; 7 nucleotides match TRBD1. Per the germline V gene, CDR1 is SEHNR and CDR2 is FQNEAQ (reference sequence). Trimming took 4 bases from V and 0 from J; bases not matched to a gene: 10. The CDR3 length is 17 residues. In DNA, the CDR3 is TGTGCCAGCAGCTCCTCGACAGGGTCGTTGAGCACAGATACGCAGTATTTT. Its translation: CASSSSTGSLSTDTQYF.

This clonotype has just a few counts. The chain carries TRBV7-8 and TRBJ1-1; D unclear. V lost 1 base, J lost 6 bases, and 9 bases lay in between. The CDR3 runs to 13 residues. CDR1 SGHVS and CDR2 FQNEAQ come from the germline V gene. The DNA for the CDR3 is TGTGCCAGCAGCTTAGGTCCGGGTGCTGAAGCTTTCTTT. It codes for CASSLGPGAEAFF.

Ten or more counts support this clonotype. The V and J genes are TRBV20-1 and TRBJ2-3, with 8 bases identical to TRBD2. The V segment lost 4 bases and the J segment 1 base; nucleotides outside the gene matches: 7. CDR1 DFQATT and CDR2 SNEGSKA come from the germline V gene (reference sequence). The CDR3 sequence is 15 residues long. The CDR3 is CSAKDSGIGTDTQYF. The CDR3 DNA follows: TGCAGTGCTAAGGATAGCGGGATTGGCACAGATACGCAGTATTTT.

This clonotype occurred many times. The chain employs TRBV18 and TRBJ2-3; D is undetermined. This CDR3 is 16 amino acids long. Germline V gene lookup returns CDR1 KGHSH and CDR2 LQKENI. V was shortened by 3 bases and J by 0 bases, with 13 bases between the two germline ends. DNA of the CDR3: TGTGCCAGCTCACCCTCGCACATATACAGCACAGATACGCAGTATTTT. Residues: CASSPSHIYSTDTQYF.

This clonotype came up many times. V is TRBV11-1 and J is TRBJ2-4; 15 bases are shared with TRBD2. V shed 5 bases and J 1 base; nucleotides not matched to a gene: 9. The length of the CDR3 is 19 residues. Germline-derived CDR1 and CDR2 are SGHAT and FQDESV (reference sequence). For the CDR3, the DNA is TGTGCCAGCAGCAAAGCGGGACTAGCGGGAGGTATCGCCAAAAACATTCAGTACTTC. This sequence encodes CASSKAGLAGGIAKNIQYF.

This clonotype turned up a few times. This sequence may be a read error, since a much larger clone differs from it by one base. V is TRBV28 and J is TRBJ2-2; 8 positions match TRBD1. The germline V gene has CDR1 MDHEN and CDR2 SYDVKM. The CDR3 has 14 residues. The trim removed 8 bases at V and 1 base at J, leaving 3 bases unmatched. The CDR3 DNA is TGTGCCAGCGGGGGACAGGTGAACACCGGGGAGCTGTTTTTT. Translated, it gives CASGGQVNTGELFF.